The following is a T cell receptor beta chain sequence with its context. The entry originates in a study of neurological immune-mediated disorders. The V segment lost 11 bases and the J segment 6 bases; nucleotides outside the gene matches: 13. The CDR3 consists of 13 residues. The cDNA came from 5'RACE, which used 10-nucleotide random UMIs. A single record per CDR3 protein comes from TCRdb applying MiXCR to the 5' RACE reads. The repertoire holds fewer than 85,000 distinct CDR3 sequences, with 17% as singletons. The TCR sequence derives from a middle-aged woman in good health. The chain links TRBV12-3 or TRBV12-4 to TRBJ2-7, with 7 bases matching TRBD2. The sample taken for sequencing was PBMCs. In nucleotides, the CDR3 is TGTGCCTCCGGTCCTGGGTCGGGGGGCGAGCAGTACTTC. Protein sequence: CASGPGSGGEQYF.